This T cell receptor beta chain is drawn from a study of T-cell reconstitution after alpha-beta-depleted transplantation in children. General study results and limits: T cells produced anew were the main source of T-cell counts and diversity one year after transplant.

A few counts support this clonotype. Its matching antigen is unknown. Preparation of the TCRbeta library involved a method that used unique molecular identifiers. TCRdb itself ran the PCR reads through MiXCR, one entry per CDR3 protein. The table shows more than 500,000 distinct CDR3 sequences, with about an eighth occurring only once. This CDR3 has 13 amino acids. Germline values: CDR1 MDHEN, CDR2 SYDVKM. V was cut by 9 bases and J by 4 bases, with 14 bases left in between. This sample comprised PBMCs, mostly from graft donor cells, obtained 180 days after TCRalphabeta/CD19-depleted stem cell transplant. The clonotype was recovered from a female patient younger than 10 who had a stem cell transplant for aplastic anemia, so the T cells may come from the graft donor. This chain joins TRBV28 and TRBJ2-3; the D gene is possibly TRBD1 (6 bases). The CDR3 spells CASLSQGPDTQYF. The DNA for the CDR3 is TGTGCCAGTCTGTCCCAGGGGCCAGATACGCAGTATTTT.